This T cell receptor beta chain was profiled in a study of CD8 T cells in ankylosing spondylitis. Study-wide results and limits: A motif in TCR beta, a set of eight highly homologous variants, appeared characteristic of ankylosing spondylitis blood. Enrichment of disease-linked clones was reportedly significant in matched ankylosing spondylitis synovial fluid.

Note on this clonotype: Its antigen is currently unknown.

Library preparation for TCR beta used quantitative 5'-RACE with molecular barcodes. TCRdb re-analysed the 5' RACE reads in MiXCR, keeping a single row per CDR3 protein. Found here are fewer than 750,000 distinct CDR3 sequences, 19% of them singletons; the top ten hold over 15%. The sample taken for sequencing was blood, either unsorted or a sorted T cell fraction (not recorded which). The receptor's source is a male donor with ankylosing spondylitis.

As DNA, the CDR3 is TGTGCCAGCAGCGCCGCCCGGAATGAGCAGTTCTTC. It encodes CASSAARNEQFF. The rearrangement joins TRBV7-6 to TRBJ2-1; D ambiguous. There are 12 residues in the CDR3. With 5 bases removed from V and 7 bases from J, the gap between germline ends came to 9 bases. Germline V gives CDR1 SGHVS, CDR2 FNYEAQ.